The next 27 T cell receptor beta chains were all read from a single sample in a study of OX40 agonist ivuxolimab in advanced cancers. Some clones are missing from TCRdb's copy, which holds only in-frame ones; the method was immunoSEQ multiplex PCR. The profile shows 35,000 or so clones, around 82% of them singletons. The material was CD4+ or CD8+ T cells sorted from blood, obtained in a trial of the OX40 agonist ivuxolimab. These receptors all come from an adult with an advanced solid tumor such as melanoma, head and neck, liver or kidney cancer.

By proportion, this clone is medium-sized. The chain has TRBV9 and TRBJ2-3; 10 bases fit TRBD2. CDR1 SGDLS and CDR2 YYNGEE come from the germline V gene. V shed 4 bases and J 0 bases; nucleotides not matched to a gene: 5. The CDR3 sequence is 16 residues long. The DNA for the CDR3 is TGTGCCAGCAGCTTCCTAGCGGGGGCTAGCACAGATACGCAGTATTTT. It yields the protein CASSFLAGASTDTQYF.

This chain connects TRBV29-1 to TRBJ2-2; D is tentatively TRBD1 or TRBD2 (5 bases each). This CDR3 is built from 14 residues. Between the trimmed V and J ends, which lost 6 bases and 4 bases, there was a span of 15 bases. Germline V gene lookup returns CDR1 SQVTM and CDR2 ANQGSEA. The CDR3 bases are TGCAGCGTCGGGTATTATGGGGGCACCGGGGAGCTGTTTTTT. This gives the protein CSVGYYGGTGELFF.

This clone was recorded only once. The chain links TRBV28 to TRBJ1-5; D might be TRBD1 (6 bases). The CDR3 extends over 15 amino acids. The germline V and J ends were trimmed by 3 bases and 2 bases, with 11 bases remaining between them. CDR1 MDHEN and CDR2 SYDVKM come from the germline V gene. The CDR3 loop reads CASSLTGFGNQPQHF. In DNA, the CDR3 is TGTGCCAGCAGTTTGACAGGTTTTGGCAATCAGCCCCAGCATTTT.

The CDR3 region has the DNA TGTGCCAGCGGGGCGGAGACCCAGTACTTC. It encodes CASGAETQYF. This chain connects TRBV27 to TRBJ2-5; D possibly corresponds to TRBD1 (5 bases). Per germline, CDR1 MNHEY and CDR2 SMNVEV (reference sequence). This CDR3 is built from 10 residues. V shed 8 bases and J shed 5 bases, with 6 bases lying between them.

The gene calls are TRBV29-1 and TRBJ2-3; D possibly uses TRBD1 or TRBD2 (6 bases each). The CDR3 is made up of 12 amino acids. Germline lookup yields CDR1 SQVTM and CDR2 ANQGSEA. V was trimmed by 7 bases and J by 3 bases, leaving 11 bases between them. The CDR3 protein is CSAEGGTDTQYF. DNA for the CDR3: TGCAGCGCCGAAGGGGGGACAGATACGCAGTATTTT.

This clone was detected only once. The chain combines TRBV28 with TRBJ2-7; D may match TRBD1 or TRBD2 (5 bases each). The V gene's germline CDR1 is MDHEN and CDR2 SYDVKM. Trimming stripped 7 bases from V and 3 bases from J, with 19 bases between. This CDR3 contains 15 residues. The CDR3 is CASTDPGPEHYEQYF. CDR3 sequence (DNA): TGTGCCAGCACAGATCCGGGACCAGAACACTACGAGCAGTACTTC.

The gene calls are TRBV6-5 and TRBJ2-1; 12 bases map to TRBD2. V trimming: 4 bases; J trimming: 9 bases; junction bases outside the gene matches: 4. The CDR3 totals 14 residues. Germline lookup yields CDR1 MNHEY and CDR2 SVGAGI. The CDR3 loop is CASSSSGRASEQFF. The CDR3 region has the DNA TGTGCCAGCAGTTCTAGCGGGAGGGCCAGTGAGCAGTTCTTC.

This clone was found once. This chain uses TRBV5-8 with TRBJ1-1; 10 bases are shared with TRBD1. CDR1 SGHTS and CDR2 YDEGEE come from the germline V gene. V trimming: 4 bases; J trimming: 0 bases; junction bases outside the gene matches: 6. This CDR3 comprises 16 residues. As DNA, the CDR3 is TGTGCCAGCAGCCCTGGGACAGGGGCACTGAACACTGAAGCTTTCTTT. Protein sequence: CASSPGTGALNTEAFF.

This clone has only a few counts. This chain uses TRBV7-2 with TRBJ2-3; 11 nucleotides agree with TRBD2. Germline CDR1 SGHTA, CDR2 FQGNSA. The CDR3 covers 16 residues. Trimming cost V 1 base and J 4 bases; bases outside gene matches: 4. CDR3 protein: CASSLVTSGGSDTQYF. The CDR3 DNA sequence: TGTGCCAGCAGCTTAGTTACTAGCGGGGGCTCAGATACGCAGTATTTT.

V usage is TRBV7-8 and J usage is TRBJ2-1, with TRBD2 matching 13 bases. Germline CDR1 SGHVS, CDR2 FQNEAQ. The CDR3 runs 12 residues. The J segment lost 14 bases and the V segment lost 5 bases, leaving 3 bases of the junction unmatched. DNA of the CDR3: TGTGCCAGCAGCCTTGGACTAGCGGGAGAGTTCTTC. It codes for CASSLGLAGEFF.

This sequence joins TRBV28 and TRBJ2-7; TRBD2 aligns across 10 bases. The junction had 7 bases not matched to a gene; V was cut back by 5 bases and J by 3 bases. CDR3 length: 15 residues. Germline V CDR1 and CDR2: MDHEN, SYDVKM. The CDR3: CASSRYSSGSYEQYF. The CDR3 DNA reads TGTGCCAGCAGTCGCTATTCTAGCGGGAGCTACGAGCAGTACTTC.

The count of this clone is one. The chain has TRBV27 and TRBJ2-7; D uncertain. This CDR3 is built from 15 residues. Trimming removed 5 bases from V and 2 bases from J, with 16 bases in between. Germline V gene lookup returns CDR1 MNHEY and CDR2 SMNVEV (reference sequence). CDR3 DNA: TGTGCCAGCAGTGCATGGGCAGAGAATACCTACGAGCAGTACTTC. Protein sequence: CASSAWAENTYEQYF.

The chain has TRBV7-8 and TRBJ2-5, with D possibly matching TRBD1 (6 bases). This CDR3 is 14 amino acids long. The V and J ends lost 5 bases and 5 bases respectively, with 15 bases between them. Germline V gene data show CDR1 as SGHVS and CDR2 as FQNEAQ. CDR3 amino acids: CASSPPQGEETQYF. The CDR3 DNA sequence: TGTGCCAGCAGCCCCCCACAGGGAGAGGAGACCCAGTACTTC.

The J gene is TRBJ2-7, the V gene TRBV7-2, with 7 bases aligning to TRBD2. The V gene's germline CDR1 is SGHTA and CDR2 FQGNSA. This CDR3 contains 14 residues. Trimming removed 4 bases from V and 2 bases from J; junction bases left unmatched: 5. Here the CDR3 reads CASSSRDYPYEQYF. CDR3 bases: TGTGCCAGCAGCTCCCGGGACTACCCCTACGAGCAGTACTTC.

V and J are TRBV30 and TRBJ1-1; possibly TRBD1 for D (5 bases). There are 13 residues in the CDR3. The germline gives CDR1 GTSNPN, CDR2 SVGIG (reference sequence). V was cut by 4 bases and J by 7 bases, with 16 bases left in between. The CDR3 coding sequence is TGTGCCTGGACCTTGGGGCACGGGGTTGAAGCTTTCTTT. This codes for CAWTLGHGVEAFF. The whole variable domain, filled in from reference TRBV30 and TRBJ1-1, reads SQTIHQWPATLVQPVGSPLSLECTVEGTSNPNLYWYRQAAGRGLQLLFYSVGIGQISSEVPQNLSASRPQDRQFILSSKKLLLSDSGFYLCAWTLGHGVEAFFGQGTRLTVV.

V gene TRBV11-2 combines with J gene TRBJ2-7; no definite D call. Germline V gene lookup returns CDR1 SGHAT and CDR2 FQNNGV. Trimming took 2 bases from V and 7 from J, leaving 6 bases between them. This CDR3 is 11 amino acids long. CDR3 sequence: CASSLTEEQYF. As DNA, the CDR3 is TGTGCCAGCAGCTTAACAGAAGAGCAGTACTTC.

CDR3 sequence (DNA): TGTGCCAGCAGCTCGCCGGGACAAAGAAGGGCTGAAGCTTTCTTT. It translates to CASSSPGQRRAEAFF. The V call is TRBV7-9, the J call TRBJ1-1, with TRBD1 as a possible D gene (6 bases). V was pared by 4 bases and J by 6 bases, with 18 bases between. CDR1 and CDR2 from the germline V gene are SEHNR and FQNEAQ (reference sequence). CDR3 length: 15 amino acids.

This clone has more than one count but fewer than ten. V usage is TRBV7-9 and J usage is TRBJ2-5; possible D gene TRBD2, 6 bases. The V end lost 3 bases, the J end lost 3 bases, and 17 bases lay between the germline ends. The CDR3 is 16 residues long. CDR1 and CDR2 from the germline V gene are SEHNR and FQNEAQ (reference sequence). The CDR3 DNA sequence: TGTGCCAGCAGCTTCGGACTAACGGGAGAGGAAGAGACCCAGTACTTC. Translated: CASSFGLTGEEETQYF.

CDR3 in amino acids: CASNPKEQTNTGELFF. CDR3 nucleotide sequence: TGTGCCAGCAACCCCAAGGAACAGACGAACACCGGGGAGCTGTTTTTT. The chain combines TRBV7-9 with TRBJ2-2; D is undetermined. Germline V gene lookup returns CDR1 SEHNR and CDR2 FQNEAQ (reference sequence). V lost 7 bases, J lost 0 bases, and 15 bases lay in between. The CDR3 is made up of 16 amino acids. Drawing the rest from reference TRBV7-9 and TRBJ2-2, the complete variable domain is DTGVSQNPRHKITKRGQNVTFRCDPISEHNRLYWYRQTLGQGPEFLTYFQNEAQLEKSRLLSDRFSAERPKGSFSTLEIQRTEQGDSAMYLCASNPKEQTNTGELFFGEGSRLTVL.

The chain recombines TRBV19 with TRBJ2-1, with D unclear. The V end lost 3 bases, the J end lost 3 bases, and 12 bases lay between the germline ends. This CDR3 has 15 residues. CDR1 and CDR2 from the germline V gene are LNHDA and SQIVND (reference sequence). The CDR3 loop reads CASSMSSGYYNEQFF. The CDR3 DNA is TGTGCCAGTAGTATGAGTAGTGGGTACTACAATGAGCAGTTCTTC.

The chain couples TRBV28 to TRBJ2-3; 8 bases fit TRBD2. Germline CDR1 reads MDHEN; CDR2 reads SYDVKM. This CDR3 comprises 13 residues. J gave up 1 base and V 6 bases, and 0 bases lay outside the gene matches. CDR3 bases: TGTGCCAGCAGGCGGGGGGGCACAGATACGCAGTATTTT. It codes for CASRRGGTDTQYF.

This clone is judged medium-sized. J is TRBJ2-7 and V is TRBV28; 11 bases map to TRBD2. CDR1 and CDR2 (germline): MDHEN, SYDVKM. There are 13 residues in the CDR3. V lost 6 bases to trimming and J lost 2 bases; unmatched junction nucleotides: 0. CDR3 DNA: TGTGCCAGCAGACTAGCGGGAGCCTACGAGCAGTACTTC. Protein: CASRLAGAYEQYF.

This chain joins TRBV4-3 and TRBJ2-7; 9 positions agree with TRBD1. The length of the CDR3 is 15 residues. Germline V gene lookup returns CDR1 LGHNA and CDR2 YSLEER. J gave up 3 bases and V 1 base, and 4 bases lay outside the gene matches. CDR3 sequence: CASSQAPTGGYEQYF. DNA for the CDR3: TGCGCCAGCAGCCAAGCGCCGACAGGGGGCTACGAGCAGTACTTC.

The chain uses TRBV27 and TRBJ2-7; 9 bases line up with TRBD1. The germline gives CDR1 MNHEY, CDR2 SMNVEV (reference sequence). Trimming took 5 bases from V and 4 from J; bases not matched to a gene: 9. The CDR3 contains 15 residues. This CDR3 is CASSAPGQGNYEQYF. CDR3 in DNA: TGTGCCAGCAGTGCACCGGGACAGGGTAATTACGAGCAGTACTTC.

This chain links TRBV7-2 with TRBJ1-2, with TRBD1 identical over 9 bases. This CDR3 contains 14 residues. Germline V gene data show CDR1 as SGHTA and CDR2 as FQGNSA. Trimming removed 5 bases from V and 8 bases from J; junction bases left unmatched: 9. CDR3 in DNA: TGTGCCAGCAGCGCGAGGGGACAGGGCGCCGGCTACACCTTC. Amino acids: CASSARGQGAGYTF.

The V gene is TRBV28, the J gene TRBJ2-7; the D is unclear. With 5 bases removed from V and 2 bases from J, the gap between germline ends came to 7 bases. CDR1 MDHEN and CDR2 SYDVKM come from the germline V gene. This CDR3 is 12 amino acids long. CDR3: CASSHSTYEQYF. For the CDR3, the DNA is TGTGCCAGCAGTCACAGTACCTACGAGCAGTACTTC.

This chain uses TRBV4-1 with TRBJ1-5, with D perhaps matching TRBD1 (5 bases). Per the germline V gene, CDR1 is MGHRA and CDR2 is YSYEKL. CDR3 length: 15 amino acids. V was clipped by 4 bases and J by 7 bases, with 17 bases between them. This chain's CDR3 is CASSPLGVSGQPQHF. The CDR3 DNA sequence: TGCGCCAGCAGCCCCTTGGGGGTTTCTGGACAGCCCCAGCATTTT.